This paragraph covers one T cell receptor (beta chain) sequence. Antigen: not known. Samples were taken at extremely preterm deliveries at about 22-27 weeks of gestation. The table came from immunoSEQ multiplex PCR; TCRdb's copy has only in-frame clones and leaves some out. The table lists around 23,000 clones, around 89% of them singletons. This sample is drawn from a study of naive CD8 T cells in extremely preterm neonates. Regarding the study as a whole: Compared with older groups, preterm CDR3s were shorter, with fewer N additions and less trimming.

Sequencing used naive CD8+ T cells from cord blood. This receptor was identified in a boy who was born preterm.

The CDR3 DNA reads as TGCGCCAGCAGTGAGTCAGGGGACTATGGCTACACCTTC. Amino acids: CASSESGDYGYTF. The chain uses TRBV10-2 and TRBJ1-2, with a possible D match to TRBD1 (5 bases). This CDR3 contains 13 residues. Trimming left V 0 bases short and J 3 bases short, with 5 bases between. Germline values: CDR1 WSHSY, CDR2 SAAADI.